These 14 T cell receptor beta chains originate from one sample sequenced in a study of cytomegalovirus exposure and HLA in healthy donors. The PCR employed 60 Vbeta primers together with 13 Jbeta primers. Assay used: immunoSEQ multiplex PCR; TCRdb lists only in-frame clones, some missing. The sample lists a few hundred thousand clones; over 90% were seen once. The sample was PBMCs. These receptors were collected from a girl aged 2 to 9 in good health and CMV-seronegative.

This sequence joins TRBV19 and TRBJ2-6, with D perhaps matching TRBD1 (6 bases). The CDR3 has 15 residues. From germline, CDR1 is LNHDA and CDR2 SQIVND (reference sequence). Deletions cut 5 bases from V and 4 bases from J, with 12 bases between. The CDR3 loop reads CASSEGESGANVLTF. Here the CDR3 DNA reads TGTGCCAGTAGTGAGGGGGAATCAGGGGCCAACGTCCTGACTTTC.

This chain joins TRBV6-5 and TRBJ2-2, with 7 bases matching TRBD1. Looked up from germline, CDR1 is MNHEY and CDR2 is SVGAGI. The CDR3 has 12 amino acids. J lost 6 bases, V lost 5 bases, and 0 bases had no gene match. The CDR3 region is CASSQGAGELFF. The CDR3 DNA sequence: TGTGCCAGCAGTCAGGGGGCCGGGGAGCTGTTTTTT.

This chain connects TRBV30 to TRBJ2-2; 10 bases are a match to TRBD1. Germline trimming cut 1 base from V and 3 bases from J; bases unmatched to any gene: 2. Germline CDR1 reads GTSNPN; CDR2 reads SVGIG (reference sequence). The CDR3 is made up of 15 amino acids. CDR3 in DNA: TGTGCCTGGAGTGGCGGGACAGGGGACACCGGGGAGCTGTTTTTT. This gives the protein CAWSGGTGDTGELFF.

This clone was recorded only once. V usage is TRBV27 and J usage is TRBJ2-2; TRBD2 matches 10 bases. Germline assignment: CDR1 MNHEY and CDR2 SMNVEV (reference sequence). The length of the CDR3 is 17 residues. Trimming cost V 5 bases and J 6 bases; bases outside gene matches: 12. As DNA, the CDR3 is TGTGCCAGCAGTATCATAGCAGCGGGAGGGGGGCCCGGGGAGCTGTTTTTT. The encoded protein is CASSIIAAGGGPGELFF.

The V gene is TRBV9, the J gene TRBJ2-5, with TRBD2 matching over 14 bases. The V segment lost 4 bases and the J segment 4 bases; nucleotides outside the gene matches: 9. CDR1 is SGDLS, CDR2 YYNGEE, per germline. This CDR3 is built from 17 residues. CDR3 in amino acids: CASSLGTSGRGTETQYF. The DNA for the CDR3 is TGTGCCAGCAGCCTAGGGACTAGCGGGAGAGGGACAGAGACCCAGTACTTC.

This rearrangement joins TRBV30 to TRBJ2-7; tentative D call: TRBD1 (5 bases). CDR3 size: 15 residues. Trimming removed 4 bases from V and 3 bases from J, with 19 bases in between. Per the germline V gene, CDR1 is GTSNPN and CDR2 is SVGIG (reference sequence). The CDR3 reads CAWTRGQGLVYEQYF. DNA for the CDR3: TGTGCCTGGACCCGAGGACAAGGCCTAGTCTACGAGCAGTACTTC.

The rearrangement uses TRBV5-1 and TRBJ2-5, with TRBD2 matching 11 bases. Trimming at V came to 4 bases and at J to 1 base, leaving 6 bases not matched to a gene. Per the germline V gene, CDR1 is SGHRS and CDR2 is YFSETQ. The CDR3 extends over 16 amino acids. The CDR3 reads CASSGGLAEFQETQYF. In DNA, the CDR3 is TGCGCCAGCAGCGGGGGACTAGCGGAGTTCCAAGAGACCCAGTACTTC.

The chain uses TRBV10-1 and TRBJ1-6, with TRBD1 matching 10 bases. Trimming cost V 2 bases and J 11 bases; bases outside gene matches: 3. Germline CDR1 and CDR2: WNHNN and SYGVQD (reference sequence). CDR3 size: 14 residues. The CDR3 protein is CASSEGQGVTPLHF. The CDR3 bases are TGCGCCAGCAGTGAGGGACAGGGGGTGACACCCCTCCACTTT.

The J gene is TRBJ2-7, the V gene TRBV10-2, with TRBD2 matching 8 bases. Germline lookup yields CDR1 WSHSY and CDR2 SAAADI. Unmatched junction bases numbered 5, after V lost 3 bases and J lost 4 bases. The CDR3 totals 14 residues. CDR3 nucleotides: TGCGCCAGCAGTGATGGGACTAGAGCATACGAGCAGTACTTC. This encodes CASSDGTRAYEQYF.

Here the CDR3 reads CASSYPNKETGFKGYTF. CDR3 bases: TGTGCCAGCAGTTACCCAAACAAAGAGACAGGGTTTAAAGGCTACACCTTC. The chain recombines TRBV6-7 with TRBJ1-2, with TRBD1 matching over 7 bases. TRBV6-7 is an ORF; its function is uncertain. Germline trimming cut 2 bases from V and 8 bases from J; bases unmatched to any gene: 17. This CDR3 spans 17 amino acids.

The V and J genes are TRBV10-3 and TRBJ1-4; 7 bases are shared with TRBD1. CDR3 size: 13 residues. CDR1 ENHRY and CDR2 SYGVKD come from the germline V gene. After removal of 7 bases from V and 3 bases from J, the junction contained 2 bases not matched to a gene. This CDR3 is CAITGQPNEKLFF. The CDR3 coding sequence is TGTGCCATCACGGGACAGCCTAATGAAAAACTGTTTTTT.

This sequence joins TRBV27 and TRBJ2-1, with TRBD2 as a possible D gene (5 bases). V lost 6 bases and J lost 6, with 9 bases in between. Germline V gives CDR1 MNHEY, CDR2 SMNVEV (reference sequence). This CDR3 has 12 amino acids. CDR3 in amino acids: CASSPGLNEQFF. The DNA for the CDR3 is TGTGCCAGCAGCCCCGGACTCAATGAGCAGTTCTTC.

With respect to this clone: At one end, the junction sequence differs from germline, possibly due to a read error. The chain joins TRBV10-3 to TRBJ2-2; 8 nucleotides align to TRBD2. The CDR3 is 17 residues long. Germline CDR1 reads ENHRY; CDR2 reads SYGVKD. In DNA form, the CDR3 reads TGTGCCACCAGTAAAGCGGGGGCCAACCCTAACACCGGGGAGCTGTTTTTT. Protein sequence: CATSKAGANPNTGELFF.

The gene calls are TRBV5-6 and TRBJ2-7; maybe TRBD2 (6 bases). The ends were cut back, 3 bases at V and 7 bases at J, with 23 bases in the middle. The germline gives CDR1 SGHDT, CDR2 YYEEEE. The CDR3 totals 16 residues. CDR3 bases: TGTGCCAGCAGCTGGGGTAGCGGACCCCTAGGAGGAGAGCAGTACTTC. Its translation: CASSWGSGPLGGEQYF.